One and the same sample provided the 21 T cell receptor beta chains below, sequenced in a study of shared clonotypes between healthy human individuals. Produced via immunoSEQ multiplex PCR; TCRdb's table is partial and in-frame only. The sample lists roughly 590,000 clones, about 95% seen once, with roughly 0.1% in the top ten. CD8 cells regarded as naive lacked CD45RO, were positively chosen for CCR7, and omitted terminally differentiated effector memory CD45RA+ cells. The source material was naive CD8+ T cells sorted from blood. Every receptor here comes from a woman between 25 and 40 years old in good health.

V gene TRBV11-2 combines with J gene TRBJ1-1; D ambiguous. Per the germline V gene, CDR1 is SGHAT and CDR2 is FQNNGV. V was trimmed by 5 bases and J by 7 bases, leaving 11 bases between them. The length of the CDR3 is 12 residues. The CDR3 region is CASSRLNYEAFF. Here the CDR3 DNA reads TGTGCCAGCAGCCGACTTAACTATGAAGCTTTCTTT.

Turning to this clone: The identical CDR3 is also encoded by other nucleotide sequences in the sample. The chain carries TRBV28 and TRBJ2-7, with 7 bases identical to TRBD2. Trimming at V came to 1 base and at J to 4 bases, leaving 4 bases not matched to a gene. This CDR3 spans 14 amino acids. From germline, CDR1 is MDHEN and CDR2 SYDVKM. The chain's CDR3 is CASSLLGGEYEQYF. The CDR3 region has the DNA TGTGCCAGCAGTTTATTGGGGGGGGAGTACGAGCAGTACTTC.

To note about this clone: An end of the junction does not agree with germline; a read error may underlie this. The rearrangement joins TRBV13 to TRBJ1-3; possible D gene TRBD1, 5 bases. The CDR3 runs to 12 residues. Per germline, CDR1 PRHDT and CDR2 FYEKMQ (reference sequence). The CDR3 sequence: CASNPNRPVPNF. The CDR3 DNA follows: TGTGCCAGCAACCCGAACAGGCCAGTCCCAAATTTT. The full variable domain, in which reference TRBV13 and TRBJ1-3 provide the parts outside the CDR3, is AAGVIQSPRHLIKEKRETATLKCYPIPRHDTVYWYQQGPGQDPQFLISFYEKMQSDKGSIPDRFSAQQFSDYHSELNMSSLELGDSALYFCASNPNRPVPNFGEGSWLTVV.

V and J are TRBV28 and TRBJ2-1; either TRBD1 or TRBD2 may fit D (5 bases each). Germline CDR1 reads MDHEN; CDR2 reads SYDVKM. Trimming left V 2 bases short and J 2 bases short, with 16 bases between. The CDR3 runs to 17 residues. The CDR3 coding sequence is TGTGCCAGCAGTTTAAGAGGGGTCGGCGGTACCTACAATGAGCAGTTCTTC. It is translated as CASSLRGVGGTYNEQFF.

This clone showed up just once. This chain links TRBV21-1 with TRBJ2-5; TRBD2, as called in the table, went unchecked against the DNA. TRBV21-1 constitutes a pseudogene. This CDR3 has 15 amino acids. Here the CDR3 reads CASSAWRGLGETQYF. In DNA, the CDR3 is TGTGCCAGCAGCGCGTGGAGGGGACTAGGAGAGACCCAGTACTTC.

In the case of this clone: The sample holds other DNA sequences that translate to the same CDR3. The chain employs TRBV7-9 and TRBJ2-7; a weak D match, TRBD2 (5 bases). With 5 bases removed from V and 4 bases from J, the gap between germline ends came to 12 bases. Germline V gene data show CDR1 as SEHNR and CDR2 as FQNEAQ (reference sequence). The CDR3 loop spans 13 amino acids. CDR3 DNA: TGTGCCAGCAGCCCTGGAGGTGGGTACGAGCAGTACTTC. It translates to CASSPGGGYEQYF.

The chain combines TRBV19 with TRBJ2-7; the match to TRBD2 covers 10 bases. The CDR3 length is 14 residues. V dropped 6 bases and J dropped 4; count of bases not matched to a gene: 6. CDR1 and CDR2 from the germline V gene are LNHDA and SQIVND (reference sequence). CDR3 amino acids: CASRGRTSGYEQYF. CDR3 DNA sequence: TGTGCCAGTAGAGGCCGGACTAGCGGTTACGAGCAGTACTTC.

The chain's CDR3 is CASSSGVQETQYF. Here the CDR3 DNA reads TGTGCCAGCAGCTCGGGGGTCCAAGAGACCCAGTACTTC. The chain has TRBV5-4 and TRBJ2-5; TRBD2 might be the D (6 bases). The V and J ends lost 3 bases and 1 base respectively, with 7 bases between them. Germline lookup yields CDR1 SGHNT and CDR2 YYREEE (reference sequence). This CDR3 has 13 amino acids.

V usage is TRBV27 and J usage is TRBJ2-3; possible D gene TRBD2, 6 bases. V lost 2 bases and J 2 bases, leaving 8 bases between the germline ends. There are 14 residues in the CDR3. Germline V gene sequence: CDR1 MNHEY, CDR2 SMNVEV (reference sequence). CDR3 DNA: TGTGCCAGCAGTTTAGCGGGGTACACAGATACGCAGTATTTT. It translates to CASSLAGYTDTQYF.

This rearrangement joins TRBV10-3 to TRBJ2-7, with no clear D. The V and J ends lost 8 bases and 0 bases respectively, with 11 bases between them. The CDR3 is 13 residues long. Germline assignment: CDR1 ENHRY and CDR2 SYGVKD. The CDR3 bases are TGTGCCATCTCCCCCGACCACTCCTACGAGCAGTACTTC. The encoded protein is CAISPDHSYEQYF.

The V call is TRBV5-1, the J call TRBJ2-3, with a possible D match to TRBD2 (6 bases). With 3 bases removed from V and 4 bases from J, the gap between germline ends came to 6 bases. This CDR3 contains 12 residues. Germline V gene sequence: CDR1 SGHRS, CDR2 YFSETQ. Written as DNA, the CDR3 is TGCGCCAGCAGCTGGGAGGCAGATACGCAGTATTTT. Its protein product is CASSWEADTQYF.

The CDR3 here is CASSLGVVYGYTF. The CDR3 region has the DNA TGTGCCAGCAGCTTGGGAGTCGTCTATGGCTACACCTTC. The chain recombines TRBV5-4 with TRBJ1-2; no clear D gene. Germline V gene sequence: CDR1 SGHNT, CDR2 YYREEE (reference sequence). CDR3 length: 13 amino acids. V was trimmed by 0 bases and J by 4 bases, leaving 7 bases between them.

The rearrangement joins TRBV4-1 to TRBJ2-7; 7 bases align to TRBD1. V trimming: 2 bases; J trimming: 2 bases; junction bases outside the gene matches: 6. The CDR3 extends over 15 amino acids. From germline, CDR1 is MGHRA and CDR2 YSYEKL. CDR3 nucleotide sequence: TGCGCCAGCAGCCAACGGGACAGCGCTACCTACGAGCAGTACTTC. Its protein is CASSQRDSATYEQYF.

This clone appeared once. J is TRBJ2-1 and V is TRBV29-1; 9 bases map to TRBD2. CDR1 SQVTM and CDR2 ANQGSEA come from the germline V gene. The CDR3 is 13 residues long. V lost 3 bases, J lost 6 bases, and 3 bases stayed unmatched. The CDR3 protein is CSVEASGINEQFF. Here the CDR3 DNA reads TGCAGCGTTGAGGCTAGCGGGATCAATGAGCAGTTCTTC.

The rearrangement links TRBV27 to TRBJ2-5; D ambiguous. The better agreement between TRBJ2-7 and the DNA end casts doubt on the J call. This CDR3 region has 11 residues. Germline-derived CDR1 and CDR2 are MNHEY and SMNVEV (reference sequence). The CDR3 DNA is TGTGCCAGCAGTCACGCCTACGAGCAGTACTTC. Its protein is CASSHAYEQYF.

The CDR3 DNA reads TGTGCCAGCAGGGGGGCGATCCAGATCATCTATGGCTACACCTTC. Translating gives CASRGAIQIIYGYTF. The chain employs TRBV21-1 and TRBJ1-2; whether TRBD1, the table's D call, matches the DNA was not checked. TRBV21-1 is a pseudogene. The CDR3 is 15 amino acids.

The CDR3 is CASSLLVGTSGRVSSYEQYF. The CDR3 DNA follows: TGTGCCAGCAGTTTGTTAGTGGGGACTAGCGGGAGGGTTAGCTCCTACGAGCAGTACTTC. The chain combines TRBV28 with TRBJ2-7; 16 bases fit TRBD2. V shed 3 bases and J 0 bases; nucleotides not matched to a gene: 11. In germline, CDR1 is MDHEN, CDR2 SYDVKM. The CDR3 totals 20 residues.

The table lists this clone with a count of one. The rearrangement joins TRBV11-3 to TRBJ2-5; D uncertain. The ends were cut back, 0 bases at V and 2 bases at J, with 7 bases in the middle. Germline V gives CDR1 SGHNT, CDR2 YENEEA. CDR3 size: 14 residues. This CDR3 reads CASSLDSLQETQYF. The CDR3 nucleotides read TGTGCCAGCAGCTTAGACAGCTTACAAGAGACCCAGTACTTC.

The chain has TRBV6-5 and TRBJ2-7; TRBD1 is a possible D gene (5 bases). The CDR3 has 15 residues. CDR1 and CDR2 (germline): MNHEY, SVGAGI. V was shortened by 2 bases and J by 3 bases, with 14 bases between the two germline ends. The CDR3 DNA reads as TGTGCCAGCAGTTACGGGGCAGGACGGTTCTACGAGCAGTACTTC. Translating it yields CASSYGAGRFYEQYF.

The chain has TRBV18 and TRBJ2-2; 8 nucleotides align to TRBD2. Germline V gives CDR1 KGHSH, CDR2 LQKENI. There are 16 residues in the CDR3. Trimming cost V 2 bases and J 8 bases; bases outside gene matches: 10. CDR3 sequence reads: CASSPYSGSLEGELFF. As DNA, the CDR3 is TGTGCCAGCTCACCATACAGCGGGAGCTTGGAGGGGGAGCTGTTTTTT.

The genes are TRBV13 and TRBJ1-1; no clear D. Looked up from germline, CDR1 is PRHDT and CDR2 is FYEKMQ (reference sequence). CDR3 size: 13 residues. V shed 3 bases and J shed 4 bases, with 9 bases lying between them. The CDR3 bases are TGTGCCAGCAGCTTCGGGAAGGGCACTGAAGCTTTCTTT. Translated: CASSFGKGTEAFF.